Shown below are 22 T cell receptor beta chains from a single sample sequenced in a study of T cell responses to AZD1222 COVID-19 vaccine. Profiling relied on immunoSEQ multiplex PCR, and the TCRdb table lists in-frame clones only, not all of them. Of around 80,000 clones detected, under 95% appear once; the ten largest clones hold around 8%. The sample in question was peripheral blood, obtained 28 days after the second AZD1222 dose. These receptors were collected from an adult who received the AZD1222 COVID-19 vaccine.

The CDR3 here is CASSYGTANTEAFF. CDR3 nucleotide sequence: TGTGCCAGCAGTTACGGGACAGCTAACACTGAAGCTTTCTTT. The chain links TRBV6-5 to TRBJ1-1; 7 nucleotides align to TRBD1. V was pared by 2 bases and J by 2 bases, with 2 bases of the junction left unmatched. CDR1 is MNHEY and CDR2 is SVGAGI in the germline V gene. This CDR3 spans 14 amino acids.

This clone was detected only once. The chain uses TRBV5-1 and TRBJ1-2; D uncertain. V lost 1 base, J lost 1 base, and 5 bases lay in between. The V gene's germline CDR1 is SGHRS and CDR2 YFSETQ. The CDR3 has 13 amino acids. The DNA for the CDR3 is TGCGCCAGCAGCTTGTACCTTAACTATGGCTACACCTTC. Amino acids: CASSLYLNYGYTF.

The chain is built from TRBV6-5 and TRBJ1-2, with 9 positions matching TRBD1. Germline V gene data show CDR1 as MNHEY and CDR2 as SVGAGI. CDR3 length: 12 amino acids. V was clipped by 10 bases and J by 7 bases; unmatched bases: 7. Here the CDR3 reads CATWDRVGGYTF. The CDR3 bases are TGTGCCACCTGGGACAGGGTTGGTGGCTACACCTTC.

The gene calls are TRBV5-6 and TRBJ1-6; 8 nucleotides align to TRBD1. After removal of 1 base from V and 10 bases from J, the junction contained 4 bases not matched to a gene. CDR1 is SGHDT and CDR2 is YYEEEE in the germline V gene. The CDR3 has 14 amino acids. CDR3 bases: TGTGCCAGCAGCTTGCAGGGGGCGCGATCACCCCTCCACTTT. It is translated as CASSLQGARSPLHF.

The J gene is TRBJ1-4, the V gene TRBV24-1, with D perhaps matching TRBD1 (6 bases). Germline V CDR1 and CDR2: KGHDR, SFDVKD. Trimming removed 5 bases at V and 3 bases at J, with 12 bases between. The CDR3 has 15 residues. The CDR3 DNA sequence: TGTGCCACCAGTGCCTCTCAGGGGTCTAATGAAAAACTGTTTTTT. Protein: CATSASQGSNEKLFF.

This chain connects TRBV11-2 to TRBJ1-4, with 8 bases lining up with TRBD1. The CDR3 covers 13 residues. Unmatched junction bases numbered 2, after V lost 4 bases and J lost 7 bases. The germline V gene encodes CDR1 SGHAT and CDR2 FQNNGV. This CDR3 reads CASSYGQGEKLFF. CDR3 bases: TGTGCCAGCAGCTACGGACAGGGTGAAAAACTGTTTTTT. Combining the CDR3 with reference TRBV11-2 and TRBJ1-4 gives the whole variable domain EAGVAQSPRYKIIEKRQSVAFWCNPISGHATLYWYQQILGQGPKLLIQFQNNGVVDDSQLPKDRFSAERLKGVDSTLKIQPAKLEDSAVYLCASSYGQGEKLFFGSGTQLSVL.

In DNA, the CDR3 is TGTGCCAGCGCTATCGGGGCAGATACGCAGTATTTT. This gives the protein CASAIGADTQYF. This rearrangement joins TRBV6-5 to TRBJ2-3, with D maybe TRBD2 (5 bases). Trimming took off 8 bases at V and 4 bases at J, with 10 bases between the two ends. CDR3 length: 12 amino acids. Germline values: CDR1 MNHEY, CDR2 SVGAGI.

The chain joins TRBV27 to TRBJ2-2, with 9 bases matching TRBD1. The J segment lost 4 bases and the V segment lost 2 bases, leaving 2 bases of the junction unmatched. CDR3 length: 15 residues. Germline V lookup: CDR1 MNHEY, CDR2 SMNVEV (reference sequence). The CDR3 DNA reads as TGTGCCAGCAGTTTAACGGACAGGGGCACCGGGGAGCTGTTTTTT. Translated, it gives CASSLTDRGTGELFF.

The chain uses TRBV6-2 or TRBV6-3 and TRBJ2-2; D gene uncertain. Trimming shortened V by 6 bases and J by 1 base, and 9 bases separated the two germline ends. This CDR3 has 14 residues. Germline loops: CDR1 MNHEY, CDR2 SVGEGT. The chain's CDR3 is CASSRLENTGELFF. Written as DNA, the CDR3 is TGTGCCAGCAGCCGACTTGAGAACACCGGGGAGCTGTTTTTT.

The gene calls are TRBV24-1 and TRBJ2-7, with 11 bases identical to TRBD1. Germline CDR1 is KGHDR and CDR2 is SFDVKD. This CDR3 spans 15 amino acids. V was pared by 3 bases and J by 9 bases, with 9 bases of the junction left unmatched. CDR3 sequence (DNA): TGTGCCACCAGTGATAGTAGGACAGGGGGCGCCGGGCAGTACTTC. It encodes CATSDSRTGGAGQYF.

The chain joins TRBV6-1 to TRBJ2-5, with 11 bases fitting TRBD2. The CDR3 runs 16 residues. Germline V CDR1 and CDR2: MNHNS, SASEGT. V dropped 0 bases and J dropped 4; count of bases not matched to a gene: 4. The CDR3 here is CASSEAGLAGGETQYF. CDR3 in DNA: TGTGCCAGCAGTGAAGCTGGACTAGCGGGTGGAGAGACCCAGTACTTC.

This clone was found a few times. CDR3 nucleotide sequence: TGTGCCAGCTTTCCCGCGGGCTCCTACAATGAGCAGTTCTTC. Its protein is CASFPAGSYNEQFF. The V and J genes are TRBV7-9 and TRBJ2-1, with D perhaps TRBD2 (5 bases). The CDR3 extends over 14 amino acids. V gave up 8 bases and J gave up 0 bases, with 11 bases separating them. Germline V gives CDR1 SEHNR, CDR2 FQNEAQ (reference sequence).

The chain is built from TRBV12-3 or TRBV12-4 and TRBJ1-1, with no clear D. Trimming left V 8 bases short and J 4 bases short, with 8 bases between. CDR3 size: 11 residues. The DNA of the CDR3 is TGTGCCAGCTTATTCGGCACTGAAGCTTTCTTT. It codes for CASLFGTEAFF.

The rearrangement links TRBV7-3 to TRBJ1-2; D unclear. The CDR3 extends over 15 amino acids. Germline V CDR1 and CDR2: SGHTA, FQGTGA. V lost 0 bases and J lost 8, with 16 bases in between. Here the CDR3 reads CASSLTVAARGGYTF. CDR3 in DNA: TGTGCCAGCAGCTTAACGGTGGCAGCCCGAGGGGGCTACACCTTC.

V usage is TRBV28 and J usage is TRBJ1-2, with unresolved D. In germline, CDR1 is MDHEN, CDR2 SYDVKM. The CDR3 is 13 residues long. Trimming left V 6 bases short and J 3 bases short, with 11 bases between. Written as DNA, the CDR3 is TGTGCCAGCAGCCCTGATAAGTACTATGGCTACACCTTC. This codes for CASSPDKYYGYTF.

The V call is TRBV27, the J call TRBJ2-1, with 8 bases that match TRBD2. Germline V gene lookup returns CDR1 MNHEY and CDR2 SMNVEV (reference sequence). The CDR3 contains 15 residues. The J segment lost 4 bases and the V segment lost 7 bases, leaving 9 bases of the junction unmatched. CDR3 sequence reads: CASTRGGLFYNEQFF. CDR3 nucleotide sequence: TGTGCCAGCACACGGGGGGGGCTCTTTTACAATGAGCAGTTCTTC.

The J gene is TRBJ1-1, the V gene TRBV5-1; D may be TRBD1 (5 bases). V dropped 0 bases and J dropped 5 bases, with 11 bases sitting between them. The CDR3 has 14 amino acids. Germline V gene lookup returns CDR1 SGHRS and CDR2 YFSETQ. The CDR3 sequence: CASSLAGARTEAFF. CDR3 nucleotides: TGCGCCAGCAGCTTGGCCGGGGCTAGGACTGAAGCTTTCTTT.

This chain connects TRBV5-5 to TRBJ2-3; TRBD2 agrees at 8 bases. The CDR3 is made up of 16 amino acids. Germline CDR1 SGHKS, CDR2 YYEKEE (reference sequence). Trimming at V came to 3 bases and at J to 4 bases, leaving 10 bases not matched to a gene. The CDR3 nucleotides are TGTGCCAGCAGCTGGGGCAGCGGGAGCGGGGCAGATACGCAGTATTTT. Translated: CASSWGSGSGADTQYF.

This clone has just a few counts. An end of the junction does not agree with germline; a read error may underlie this. The CDR3 is CASSLEGSSHHF. In DNA form, the CDR3 reads TGTGCCAGCAGCTTGGAGGGGTCAAGTCACCACTTC. The chain carries TRBV5-4 and TRBJ2-7; D may be TRBD1 (5 bases). Looked up from germline, CDR1 is SGHNT and CDR2 is YYREEE (reference sequence). CDR3 length: 12 residues.

CDR3: CASSPPGQSYGYTF. The CDR3 DNA sequence: TGTGCCAGCAGTCCCCCGGGACAGTCCTATGGCTACACCTTC. V and J are TRBV28 and TRBJ1-2; 7 nucleotides agree with TRBD1. The CDR3 consists of 14 residues. With 5 bases clipped from V and 4 bases from J, the junction kept 7 bases outside the gene matches. Looked up from germline, CDR1 is MDHEN and CDR2 is SYDVKM.

The rearrangement uses TRBV19 and TRBJ2-2; D possibly corresponds to TRBD1 (5 bases). The germline V gene has CDR1 LNHDA and CDR2 SQIVND (reference sequence). The ends were cut back, 4 bases at V and 6 bases at J, with 9 bases in the middle. The CDR3 is 13 amino acids. The CDR3 coding sequence is TGTGCCAGTAGTAGCCAGGGCGCCGGGGAGCTGTTTTTT. Protein product: CASSSQGAGELFF. Full variable domain (rest looked up from reference TRBV19 and TRBJ2-2): DGGITQSPKYLFRKEGQNVTLSCEQNLNHDAMYWYRQDPGQGLRLIYYSQIVNDFQKGDIAEGYSVSREKKESFPLTVTSAQKNPTAFYLCASSSQGAGELFFGEGSRLTVL.

This sequence joins TRBV7-9 and TRBJ2-3; TRBD1 might be the D (6 bases). The V gene lost 4 bases and the J gene lost 0 bases, with 11 bases spanning the gap. The CDR3 contains 15 residues. The V gene's germline CDR1 is SEHNR and CDR2 FQNEAQ (reference sequence). The CDR3 here is CASSYGQTSTDTQYF. CDR3 in DNA: TGTGCCAGCAGCTACGGACAGACTAGCACAGATACGCAGTATTTT.